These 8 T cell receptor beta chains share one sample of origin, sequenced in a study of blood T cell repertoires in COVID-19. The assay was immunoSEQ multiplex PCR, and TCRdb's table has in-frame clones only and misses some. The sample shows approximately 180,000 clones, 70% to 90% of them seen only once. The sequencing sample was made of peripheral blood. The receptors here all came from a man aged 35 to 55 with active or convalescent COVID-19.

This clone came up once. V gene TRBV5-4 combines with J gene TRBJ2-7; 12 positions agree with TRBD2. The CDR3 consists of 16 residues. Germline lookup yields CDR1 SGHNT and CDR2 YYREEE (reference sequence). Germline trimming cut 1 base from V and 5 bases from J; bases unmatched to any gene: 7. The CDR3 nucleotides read TGTGCCAGCAGCTTGCCCGGACTAGCGGGAAAGAACGAGCAGTACTTC. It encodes CASSLPGLAGKNEQYF.

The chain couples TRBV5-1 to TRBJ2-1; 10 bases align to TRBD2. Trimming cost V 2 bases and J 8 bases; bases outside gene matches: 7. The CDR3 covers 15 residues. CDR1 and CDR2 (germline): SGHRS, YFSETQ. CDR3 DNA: TGCGCCAGCAGCTTTCGAGCGGGGGGGCAAGATGAGCAGTTCTTC. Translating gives CASSFRAGGQDEQFF.

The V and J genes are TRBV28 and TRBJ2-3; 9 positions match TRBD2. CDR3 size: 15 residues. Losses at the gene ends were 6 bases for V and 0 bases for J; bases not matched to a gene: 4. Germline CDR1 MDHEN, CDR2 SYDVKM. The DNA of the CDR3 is TGTGCCAGCAGACTAGCGGGCAAAAGCACAGATACGCAGTATTTT. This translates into CASRLAGKSTDTQYF. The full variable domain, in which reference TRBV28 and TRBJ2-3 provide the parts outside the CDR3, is DVKVTQSSRYLVKRTGEKVFLECVQDMDHENMFWYRQDPGLGLRLIYFSYDVKMKEKGDIPEGYSVSREKKERFSLILESASTNQTSMYLCASRLAGKSTDTQYFGPGTRLTVL.

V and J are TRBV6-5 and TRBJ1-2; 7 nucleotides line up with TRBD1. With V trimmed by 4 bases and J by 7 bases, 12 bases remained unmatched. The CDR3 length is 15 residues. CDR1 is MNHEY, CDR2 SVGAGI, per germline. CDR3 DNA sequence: TGTGCCAGCAGTTCACCTGCAGAGGGGGCTGTTGGCTACACCTTC. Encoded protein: CASSSPAEGAVGYTF.

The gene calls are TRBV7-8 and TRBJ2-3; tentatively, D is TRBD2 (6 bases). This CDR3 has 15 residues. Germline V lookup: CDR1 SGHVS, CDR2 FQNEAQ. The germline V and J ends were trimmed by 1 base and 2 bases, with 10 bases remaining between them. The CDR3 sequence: CASSLVTSNTDTQYF. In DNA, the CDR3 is TGTGCCAGCAGCTTAGTGACTAGTAACACAGATACGCAGTATTTT.

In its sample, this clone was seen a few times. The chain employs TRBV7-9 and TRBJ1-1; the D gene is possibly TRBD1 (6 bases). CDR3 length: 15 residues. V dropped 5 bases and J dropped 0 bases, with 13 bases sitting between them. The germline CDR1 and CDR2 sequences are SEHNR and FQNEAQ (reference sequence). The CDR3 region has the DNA TGTGCCAGCAGCCTCCTTACAGGGCTGAACACTGAAGCTTTCTTT. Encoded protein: CASSLLTGLNTEAFF.

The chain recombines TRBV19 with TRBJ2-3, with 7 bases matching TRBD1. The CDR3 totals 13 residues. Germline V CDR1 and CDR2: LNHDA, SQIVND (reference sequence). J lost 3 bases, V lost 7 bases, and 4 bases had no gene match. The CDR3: CASKRQGTDTQYF. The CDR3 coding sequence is TGTGCCAGTAAGAGACAGGGAACAGATACGCAGTATTTT.

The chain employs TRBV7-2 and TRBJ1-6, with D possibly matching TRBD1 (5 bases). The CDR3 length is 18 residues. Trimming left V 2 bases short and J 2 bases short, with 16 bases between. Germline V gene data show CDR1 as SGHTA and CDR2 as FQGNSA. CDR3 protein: CASSLMRPRGTYNSPLHF. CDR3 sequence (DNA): TGTGCCAGCAGCTTAATGAGGCCCCGGGGGACCTATAATTCACCCCTCCACTTT. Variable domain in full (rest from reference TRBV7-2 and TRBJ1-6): GAGVSQSPSNKVTEKGKDVELRCDPISGHTALYWYRQSLGQGLEFLIYFQGNSAPDKSGLPSDRFSAERTGGSVSTLTIQRTQQEDSAVYLCASSLMRPRGTYNSPLHFGNGTRLTVT.